A single sample is the source of the 15 T cell receptor beta chains below, sequenced in a study of identical twins. TCRdb re-derived calls from the 5' RACE reads in MiXCR, one entry per CDR3 protein. The table shows under 250,000 distinct CDR3 sequences, with approximately 12% occurring only once. These data also formed part of another study, on yellow fever vaccine responses in identical twins.

The source material was memory (CD45RO+) T cells sorted from blood. These TCRs come from a woman aged 18-29 years in good health.

This chain uses TRBV20-1 with TRBJ2-5, with 8 bases lining up with TRBD2. This CDR3 contains 14 residues. Germline assignment: CDR1 DFQATT and CDR2 SNEGSKA (reference sequence). The CDR3 loop reads CTATVAGGGETQYF. CDR3 sequence (DNA): TGCACTGCCACCGTAGCGGGCGGGGGGGAGACCCAGTACTTC.

This clonotype occurred many times. The rearrangement links TRBV5-1 to TRBJ2-1, with D tentatively TRBD2 (6 bases). This CDR3 comprises 15 residues. Germline V gives CDR1 SGHRS, CDR2 YFSETQ. V shed 0 bases and J shed 2 bases, with 9 bases lying between them. The CDR3 bases are TGCGCCAGCAGCTTGGTTGCGGGAACCTACAATGAGCAGTTCTTC. Its translation: CASSLVAGTYNEQFF.

At least ten counts were recorded for this clonotype. This chain uses TRBV25-1 with TRBJ1-5; TRBD1 agrees at 9 bases. Trimming removed 2 bases from V and 3 bases from J; junction bases left unmatched: 5. Germline CDR1 reads MGHDK; CDR2 reads SYGVNS. This CDR3 has 16 amino acids. The CDR3 protein is CASSETDRGFNQPQHF. As DNA, the CDR3 is TGTGCCAGCAGTGAAACGGACAGGGGATTCAATCAGCCCCAGCATTTT.

J is TRBJ2-7 and V is TRBV7-2, with D unclear. Trimming cost V 2 bases and J 4 bases, with 6 bases left between them. The CDR3 loop spans 12 amino acids. The germline gives CDR1 SGHTA, CDR2 FQGNSA. CDR3 DNA sequence: TGTGCCAGCAGCTTACATCAGTACGAGCAGTACTTC. Encoded protein: CASSLHQYEQYF.

J is TRBJ2-6 and V is TRBV20-1, with a possible D match to TRBD2 (6 bases). Trimming took off 8 bases at V and 1 base at J, with 15 bases between the two ends. The CDR3 extends over 15 amino acids. From germline, CDR1 is DFQATT and CDR2 SNEGSKA (reference sequence). CDR3 nucleotide sequence: TGCAGTTCATCAATCGGGACTTCTGGGGCCAACGTCCTGACTTTC. Amino acid sequence: CSSSIGTSGANVLTF.

The rearrangement joins TRBV30 to TRBJ2-1; no definite D call. V gave up 0 bases and J gave up 9 bases, with 12 bases separating them. Germline V gene data show CDR1 as GTSNPN and CDR2 as SVGIG (reference sequence). The CDR3 length is 13 residues. DNA for the CDR3: TGTGCCTGGAGTGTTTTCAGTGAGAGTGAGCAGTTCTTC. Protein product: CAWSVFSESEQFF.

The genes are TRBV20-1 and TRBJ2-1, with unresolved D. Trimming removed 0 bases at V and 6 bases at J, with 21 bases between. Per germline, CDR1 DFQATT and CDR2 SNEGSKA (reference sequence). The CDR3 is 17 residues long. CDR3 amino acids: CSARDGALPPKFNEQFF. The DNA for the CDR3 is TGCAGTGCTAGAGATGGAGCCCTGCCCCCTAAGTTCAATGAGCAGTTCTTC.

This clonotype has more than one count but fewer than ten. V is TRBV18 and J is TRBJ2-3, with 10 positions matching TRBD2. The J segment lost 5 bases and the V segment lost 1 base, leaving 3 bases of the junction unmatched. This CDR3 region has 15 residues. The germline CDR1 and CDR2 sequences are KGHSH and LQKENI. CDR3: CASSPRTSGEDTQYF. For the CDR3, the DNA is TGTGCCAGCTCACCACGGACTAGCGGTGAAGATACGCAGTATTTT.

This chain uses TRBV12-3 or TRBV12-4 with TRBJ2-7, with D possibly being TRBD2 (7 bases). The V and J ends lost 3 bases and 6 bases respectively, with 24 bases between them. The CDR3 covers 17 residues. CDR3 coding DNA: TGTGCCAGCAGTTTTAAGCCCCTAGGTGGGGGGGCGGGCGAGCAGTACTTC. It encodes CASSFKPLGGGAGEQYF.

The chain has TRBV14 and TRBJ2-2; 12 bases are shared with TRBD2. V lost 3 bases, J lost 5 bases, and 7 bases stayed unmatched. This CDR3 has 17 residues. Germline-derived CDR1 and CDR2 are SGHDN and FVKESK. Here the CDR3 DNA reads TGTGCCAGCAGCCACCAGACTAGCGGGAGACGGACCGGGGAGCTGTTTTTT. This codes for CASSHQTSGRRTGELFF.

This clonotype was counted only a few times. The gene calls are TRBV12-3 or TRBV12-4 and TRBJ1-5, with TRBD1 identical over 10 bases. This CDR3 region has 14 residues. The J segment lost 6 bases and the V segment lost 7 bases, leaving 6 bases of the junction unmatched. The CDR3 sequence is CASKGGQGSQPQHF. The CDR3 region has the DNA TGTGCCAGCAAGGGGGGACAGGGGAGTCAGCCCCAGCATTTT.

The V call is TRBV18, the J call TRBJ2-7; 7 bases are a match to TRBD1. Per germline, CDR1 KGHSH and CDR2 LQKENI. The CDR3 runs 14 residues. J was trimmed by 4 bases and V by 6 bases; bases with no gene match: 9. The CDR3 protein is CASSPGQLLYEQYF. The DNA for the CDR3 is TGTGCCAGCTCCCCGGGACAGCTCTTATACGAGCAGTACTTC. Looking up the rest from reference TRBV18 and TRBJ2-7 gives the full variable domain: NAGVMQNPRHLVRRRGQEARLRCSPMKGHSHVYWYRQLPEEGLKFMVYLQKENIIDESGMPKERFSAEFPKEGPSILRIQQVVRGDSAAYFCASSPGQLLYEQYFGPGTRLTVT.

This clonotype was found a few times. The V and J genes are TRBV4-3 and TRBJ2-7; 13 nucleotides match TRBD2. Germline CDR1 and CDR2: LGHNA and YSLEER. J was trimmed by 0 bases and V by 1 base; bases with no gene match: 0. The CDR3 is 16 residues long. CDR3 nucleotides: TGCGCCAGCAGCCAAGGGACTAGCGGGAGCTCCTACGAGCAGTACTTC. Its translation: CASSQGTSGSSYEQYF.

This clonotype was seen a handful of times. J is TRBJ2-1 and V is TRBV6-1; 7 bases agree with TRBD1. This CDR3 contains 15 residues. Germline V CDR1 and CDR2: MNHNS, SASEGT. With 5 bases clipped from V and 2 bases from J, the junction kept 6 bases outside the gene matches. The CDR3 nucleotides are TGTGCCAGCAGTCCCCGACAGGGACCCTACAATGAGCAGTTCTTC. Translating gives CASSPRQGPYNEQFF.

This clonotype was observed a single time. The chain carries TRBV19 and TRBJ2-2, with TRBD2 matching 7 bases. V was pared by 4 bases and J by 8 bases, with 10 bases of the junction left unmatched. From germline, CDR1 is LNHDA and CDR2 SQIVND (reference sequence). The CDR3 has 15 residues. DNA for the CDR3: TGTGCCAGTAGTAAGACCAGCGGGGTGACGGGGGAGCTGTTTTTT. Its translation: CASSKTSGVTGELFF.